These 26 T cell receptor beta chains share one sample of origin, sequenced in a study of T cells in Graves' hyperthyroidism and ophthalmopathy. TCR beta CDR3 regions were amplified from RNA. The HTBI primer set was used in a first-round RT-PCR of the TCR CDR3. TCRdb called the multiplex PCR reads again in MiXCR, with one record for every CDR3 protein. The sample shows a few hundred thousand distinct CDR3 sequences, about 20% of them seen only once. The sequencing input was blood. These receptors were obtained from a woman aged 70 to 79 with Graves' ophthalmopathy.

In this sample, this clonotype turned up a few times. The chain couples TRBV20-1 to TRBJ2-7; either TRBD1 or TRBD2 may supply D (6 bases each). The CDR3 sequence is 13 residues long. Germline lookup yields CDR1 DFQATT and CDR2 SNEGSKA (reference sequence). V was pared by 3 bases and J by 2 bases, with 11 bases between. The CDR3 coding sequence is TGCAGTGCTAGGAGGGGGGAGCCCTACGAGCAGTACTTC. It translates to CSARRGEPYEQYF.

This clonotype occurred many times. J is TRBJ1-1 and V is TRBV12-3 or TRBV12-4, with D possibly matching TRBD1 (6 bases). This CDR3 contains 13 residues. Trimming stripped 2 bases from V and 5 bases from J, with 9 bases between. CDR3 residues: CASSLTGFTEAFF. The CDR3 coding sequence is TGTGCCAGCAGTTTAACAGGGTTTACTGAAGCTTTCTTT.

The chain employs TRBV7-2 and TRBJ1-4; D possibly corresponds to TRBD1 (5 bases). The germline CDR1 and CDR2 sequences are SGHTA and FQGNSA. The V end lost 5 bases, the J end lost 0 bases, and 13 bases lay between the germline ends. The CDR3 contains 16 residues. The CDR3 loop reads CASSHSRGATNEKLFF. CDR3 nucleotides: TGTGCCAGCAGCCATAGCCGGGGGGCAACTAATGAAAAACTGTTTTTT.

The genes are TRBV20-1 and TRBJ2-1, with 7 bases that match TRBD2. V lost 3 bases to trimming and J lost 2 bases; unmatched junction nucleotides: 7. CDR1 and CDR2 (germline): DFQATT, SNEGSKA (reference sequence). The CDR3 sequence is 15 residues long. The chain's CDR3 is CSARSGVYTYNEQFF. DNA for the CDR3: TGCAGTGCTAGGAGCGGGGTCTATACCTACAATGAGCAGTTCTTC.

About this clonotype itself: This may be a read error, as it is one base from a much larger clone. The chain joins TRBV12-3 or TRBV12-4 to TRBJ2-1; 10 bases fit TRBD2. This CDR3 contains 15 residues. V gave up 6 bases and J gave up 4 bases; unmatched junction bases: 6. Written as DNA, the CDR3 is TGTGCCAGCAGACAGGGACTAGCGAGATACAATGAGCAGTTCTTC. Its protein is CASRQGLARYNEQFF.

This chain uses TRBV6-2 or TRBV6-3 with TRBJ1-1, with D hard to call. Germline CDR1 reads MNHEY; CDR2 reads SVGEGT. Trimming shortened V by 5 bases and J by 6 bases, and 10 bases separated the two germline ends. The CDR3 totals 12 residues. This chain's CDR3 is CASSDMIAEAFF. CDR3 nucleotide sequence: TGTGCCAGCAGTGACATGATCGCTGAAGCTTTCTTT.

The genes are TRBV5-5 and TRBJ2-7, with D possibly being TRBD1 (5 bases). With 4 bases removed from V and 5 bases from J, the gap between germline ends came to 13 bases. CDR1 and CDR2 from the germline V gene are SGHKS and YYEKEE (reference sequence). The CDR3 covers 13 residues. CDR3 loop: CASSRSTENEQYF. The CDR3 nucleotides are TGTGCCAGCAGCCGATCGACAGAGAACGAGCAGTACTTC.

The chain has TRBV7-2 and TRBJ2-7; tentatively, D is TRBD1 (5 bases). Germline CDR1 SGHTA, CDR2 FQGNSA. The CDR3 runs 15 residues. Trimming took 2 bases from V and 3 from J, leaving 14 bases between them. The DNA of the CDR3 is TGTGCCAGCAGCTTAAGGACAACGAAGATCTACGAGCAGTACTTC. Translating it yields CASSLRTTKIYEQYF.

The CDR3 DNA follows: TGTGCCAGCAGGCCGGGCGGCGGGGTGAGGGGCTACACCTTC. Residues: CASRPGGGVRGYTF. The chain links TRBV5-5 to TRBJ1-2; D not certain. Germline CDR1 SGHKS, CDR2 YYEKEE (reference sequence). The CDR3 runs to 14 residues. V lost 5 bases to trimming and J lost 8 bases, with 19 bases between them.

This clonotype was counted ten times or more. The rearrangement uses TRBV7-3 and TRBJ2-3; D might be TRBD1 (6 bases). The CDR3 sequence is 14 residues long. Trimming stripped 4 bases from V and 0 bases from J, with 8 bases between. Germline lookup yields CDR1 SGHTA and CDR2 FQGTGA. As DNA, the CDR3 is TGTGCCAGCAGCTCGGGACAAAGCACAGATACGCAGTATTTT. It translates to CASSSGQSTDTQYF.

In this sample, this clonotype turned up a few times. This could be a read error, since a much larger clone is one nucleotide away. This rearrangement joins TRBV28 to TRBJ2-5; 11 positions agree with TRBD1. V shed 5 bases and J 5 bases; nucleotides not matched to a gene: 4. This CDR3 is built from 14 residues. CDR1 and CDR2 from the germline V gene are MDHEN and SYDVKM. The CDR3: CASSGQGAGETQYF. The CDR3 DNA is TGTGCCAGCAGTGGACAGGGGGCGGGGGAGACCCAGTACTTC.

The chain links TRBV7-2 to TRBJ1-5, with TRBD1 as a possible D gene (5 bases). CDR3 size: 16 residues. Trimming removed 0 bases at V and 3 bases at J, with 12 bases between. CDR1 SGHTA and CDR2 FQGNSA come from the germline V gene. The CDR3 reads CASSLAPGGNNQPQHF. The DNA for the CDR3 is TGTGCCAGCAGCTTAGCTCCGGGGGGTAACAATCAGCCCCAGCATTTT.

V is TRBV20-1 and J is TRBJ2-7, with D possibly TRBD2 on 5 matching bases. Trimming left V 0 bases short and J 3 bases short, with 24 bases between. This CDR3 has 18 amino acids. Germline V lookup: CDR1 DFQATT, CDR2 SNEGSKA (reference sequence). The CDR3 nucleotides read TGCAGTGCTAGAGAGAGGCAGGCCAATTCCCGGAGGCACTACGAGCAGTACTTC. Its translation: CSARERQANSRRHYEQYF.

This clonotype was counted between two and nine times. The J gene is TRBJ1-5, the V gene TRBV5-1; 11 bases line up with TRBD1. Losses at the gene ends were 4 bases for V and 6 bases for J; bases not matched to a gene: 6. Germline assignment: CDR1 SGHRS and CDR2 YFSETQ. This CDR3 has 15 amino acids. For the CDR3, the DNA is TGCGCCAGCAGCGAGTCGGGACAGGGGGGTCAGCCCCAGCATTTT. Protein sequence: CASSESGQGGQPQHF. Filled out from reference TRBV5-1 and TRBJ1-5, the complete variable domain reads KAGVTQTPRYLIKTRGQQVTLSCSPISGHRSVSWYQQTPGQGLQFLFEYFSETQRNKGNFPGRFSGRQFSNSRSEMNVSTLELGDSALYLCASSESGQGGQPQHFGDGTRLSIL.

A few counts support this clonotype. CDR3 protein: CASSRTAMNSGNTIYF. CDR3 nucleotide sequence: TGCGCCAGCAGCAGAACAGCGATGAACTCTGGAAACACCATATATTTT. The chain recombines TRBV5-1 with TRBJ1-3; D is unclear. This CDR3 contains 16 residues. In germline, CDR1 is SGHRS, CDR2 YFSETQ. Trimming removed 4 bases from V and 0 bases from J, with 14 bases in between.

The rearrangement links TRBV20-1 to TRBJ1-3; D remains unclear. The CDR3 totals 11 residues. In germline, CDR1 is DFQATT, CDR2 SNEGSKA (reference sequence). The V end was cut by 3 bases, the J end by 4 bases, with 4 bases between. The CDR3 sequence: CSASGGNTIYF. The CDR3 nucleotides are TGCAGTGCTAGTGGGGGAAACACCATATATTTT.

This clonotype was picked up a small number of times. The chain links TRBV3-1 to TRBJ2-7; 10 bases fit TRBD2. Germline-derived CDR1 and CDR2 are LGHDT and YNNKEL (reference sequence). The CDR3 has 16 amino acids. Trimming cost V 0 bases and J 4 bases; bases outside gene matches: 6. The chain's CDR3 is CASSQDGASGRYEQYF. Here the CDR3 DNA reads TGTGCCAGCAGCCAAGATGGGGCTAGCGGGAGATACGAGCAGTACTTC.

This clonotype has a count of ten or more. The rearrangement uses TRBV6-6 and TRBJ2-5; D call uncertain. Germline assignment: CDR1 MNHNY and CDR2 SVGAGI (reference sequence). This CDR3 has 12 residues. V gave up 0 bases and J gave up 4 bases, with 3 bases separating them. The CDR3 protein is CASSYSGETQYF. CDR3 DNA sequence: TGTGCCAGCAGTTACTCAGGAGAGACCCAGTACTTC.

The CDR3 DNA follows: TGCGCCAGCAGCTTGGTGGTCGGTGTAGATGAGCAGTTCTTC. It codes for CASSLVVGVDEQFF. The genes are TRBV5-1 and TRBJ2-1, with unresolved D. Germline lookup yields CDR1 SGHRS and CDR2 YFSETQ. The CDR3 contains 14 residues. The germline V and J ends were trimmed by 0 bases and 8 bases, with 12 bases remaining between them.

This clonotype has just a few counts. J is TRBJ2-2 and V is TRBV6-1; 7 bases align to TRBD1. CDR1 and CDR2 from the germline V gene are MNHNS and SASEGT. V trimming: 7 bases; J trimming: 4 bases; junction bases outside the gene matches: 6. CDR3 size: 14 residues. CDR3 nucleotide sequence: TGTGCCAGCACCCGACAGGGTGGCACCGGGGAGCTGTTTTTT. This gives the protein CASTRQGGTGELFF.

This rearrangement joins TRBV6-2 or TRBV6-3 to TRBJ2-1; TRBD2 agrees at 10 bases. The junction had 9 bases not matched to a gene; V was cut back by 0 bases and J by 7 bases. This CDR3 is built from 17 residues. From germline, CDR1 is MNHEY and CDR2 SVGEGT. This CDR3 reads CASSYSVPSGSWNEQFF. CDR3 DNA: TGTGCCAGCAGTTACTCGGTGCCTAGCGGGAGTTGGAATGAGCAGTTCTTC.

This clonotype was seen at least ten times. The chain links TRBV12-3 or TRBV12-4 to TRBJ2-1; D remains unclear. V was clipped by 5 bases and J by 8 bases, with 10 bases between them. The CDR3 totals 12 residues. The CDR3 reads CASSPTPDEQFF. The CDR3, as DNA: TGTGCCAGCAGTCCGACTCCTGATGAGCAGTTCTTC.

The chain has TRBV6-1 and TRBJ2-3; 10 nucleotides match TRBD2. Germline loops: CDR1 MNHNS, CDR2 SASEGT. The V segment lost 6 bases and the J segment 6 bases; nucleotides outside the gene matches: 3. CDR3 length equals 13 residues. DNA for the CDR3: TGTGCCAGCAGGGCTAGCGGGAGTGATACGCAGTATTTT. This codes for CASRASGSDTQYF.

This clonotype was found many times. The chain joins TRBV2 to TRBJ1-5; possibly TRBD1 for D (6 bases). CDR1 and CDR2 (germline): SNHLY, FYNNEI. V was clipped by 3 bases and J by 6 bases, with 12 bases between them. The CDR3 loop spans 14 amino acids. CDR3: CASSEAGRGQPQHF. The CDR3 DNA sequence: TGTGCCAGCAGTGAGGCAGGCAGGGGTCAGCCCCAGCATTTT.

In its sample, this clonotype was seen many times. The CDR3 DNA is TGTGCCGGTGCCGGGACAGCACAAGAGACCCAGTACTTC. It yields the protein CAGAGTAQETQYF. V and J are TRBV7-2 and TRBJ2-5, with 7 bases aligning to TRBD1. CDR3 length: 13 amino acids. V dropped 11 bases and J dropped 2; count of bases not matched to a gene: 8. CDR1 SGHTA and CDR2 FQGNSA come from the germline V gene.

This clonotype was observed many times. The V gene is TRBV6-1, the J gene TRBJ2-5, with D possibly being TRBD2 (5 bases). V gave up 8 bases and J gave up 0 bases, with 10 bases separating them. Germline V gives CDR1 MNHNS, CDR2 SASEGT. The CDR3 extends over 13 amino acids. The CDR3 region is CASGRGYQETQYF. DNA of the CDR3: TGTGCCAGCGGCAGAGGGTACCAAGAGACCCAGTACTTC.